The subject of this entry is one T cell receptor beta chain. The table lists this clonotype with many counts. Its binding antigen is unknown. No base quality values were provided; no much bigger clone lies one nucleotide off. These data belong to a study of CD8 T cells in ankylosing spondylitis (dated by TCRdb to 2017 to 2019). For context, the study as a whole: The study set out to find disease-linked TCR variants by profiling T cell receptor beta repertoires in ankylosing spondylitis patients and healthy donors. The full study cohort was made up of about 25 ankylosing spondylitis patients and some 100 healthy donors. Peripheral blood samples were taken, and synovial fluid was additionally collected from ankylosing spondylitis patients. Summary of the overall study and its limitations: Blood from ankylosing spondylitis patients appeared to be characterized by a TCR beta motif made up of several highly homologous amino acid variants. The disease-linked clones had a CD8+ phenotype and were found at relatively low frequencies in peripheral blood. Some TCR beta motif variants had previously been reported in synovial fluid and blood of reactive arthritis patients, which suggested common disease-initiation mechanisms. According to the report, matched synovial fluid samples from ankylosing spondylitis patients were significantly enriched for the disease-linked clones.

The data were produced on an Illumina HiSeq 2500. Quantitative 5'-RACE with molecular barcodes was the method used to prepare the TCR beta libraries. In the original analysis: To identify disease-linked TCR variants, a new computational method was used, one built on a probabilistic model of VDJ rearrangement. TCRdb trimmed public reads at Q25 via fastp, called clones via MiXCR and kept in-frame beta chains. Rows are unified per CDR3 protein, each entry keeping the most common DNA and genes. TCRdb assigned the V and J calls; the authors' analysis was not used. The sample yields 180,000 or so distinct CDR3 sequences; around 10% were counted once. The ten biggest clones cover almost 30% of the sample. Sequenced input: blood, either unsorted or a sorted T cell fraction (not recorded which). The receptor was isolated from a male donor with ankylosing spondylitis or in good health (not recorded which).

Here the CDR3 is given as CASRQEPLRNQPQHF. The DNA sequence follows: TGTGCCAGCAGACAGGAACCCCTTCGCAATCAGCCCCAGCATTTT. Recombination connected TRBV2 to TRBJ1-5, with TRBD1 as a weak D call on 5 bases. The germline V gene sets CDR1 to SNHLY and CDR2 to FYNNEI. V and J are truncated by 6 bases and 2 bases respectively, leaving an intervening sequence of 14 bases. The CDR3 covers 15 residues, taking in both the cysteine and the phenylalanine. Here the CDR3 DNA is all that survives: 45 bases in frame from base 1. Extended through the reference TRBV2 and TRBJ1-5 proteins, this CDR3 yields the full variable domain: EPEVTQTPSHQVTQMGQEVILRCVPISNHLYFYWYRQILGQKVEFLVSFYNNEISEKSEIFDDQFSVERPDGSNFTLKIRSTKLEDSAMYFCASRQEPLRNQPQHFGDGTRLSIL.